What follows is one T cell receptor beta chain and its context. Its cognate antigen has yet to be identified. Base qualities are not at hand, and no much larger clone is one base apart. The record originates from a study of blood T cell repertoires in COVID-19 (TCRdb year 2020). Looking at the study overall: Collaborator samples came from the United States, Italy and Spain and covered acute and convalescent phases of COVID-19. The repertoires were released in a freely available public database intended as a resource for research on the immune response to SARS-CoV-2. The sample metadata nearly always contained a de-identified subject ID, COVID-19 status, age in years and sex. The samples were drawn from two sources: the first 160 participants of the ongoing ImmuneRACE study, and approximately 1,300 subjects contributed by 6 global collaborators. The material from the prospective study consisted of cDNA or gDNA derived from T cells, B-cell-depleted T cells, or PBMCs. The dataset comprised deeply sampled blood TCRbeta repertoires from subjects exposed to, actively infected with, or recovered from COVID-19. Where HLA class I and class II types were available, the types were taken from metadata supplied by the sample provider, not from assay-based typing. Beyond this particular receptor, the publication reports: How much clinical and demographic metadata was included differed by source and by participant, and the metadata was provided uncurated.

Collaborating institutions collected whole blood in K2EDTA tubes following their own protocols. Collaborator samples were shipped for TCRbeta analysis as frozen whole blood, isolated PBMCs, or DNA extracted from either sample type. The germline V end is reduced by 4 bases and the J end by 2 bases; junction bases left unmatched: 10. The germline V gene (reference sequence) provides CDR1 GTSNPN and CDR2 SVGIG. From cysteine to phenylalanine, the CDR3 is 16 amino acids long. Just the 48-base CDR3 DNA is kept, in frame starting at base 1. The immunoSEQ Assay, a bias-controlled multiplex PCR, was used to amplify TCRbeta CDR3 regions from genomic DNA. The published analysis was carried out like this. Nucleated cell counts per sample were estimated from amplification of reference gene primers within the assay. Sequence reads were collapsed and filtered to measure the absolute abundance of every unique TCRbeta CDR3 rearrangement. For each sample, productive Simpson clonality was calculated as the square root of Simpson's diversity index over productive rearrangements. TCRdb re-hosts the immuneACCESS table, in-frame sequences only. Its copies lack some clones; in the studies checked, an unresolved V gene accounts for under half of them, and the cause for the rest is not known. That table gives V, J and clone size, and the DNA gave D and trimming. In all, the sample holds 56,000 or so clones, and approximately 80% of those were seen once. 2% to 3% of the sample rests with the top ten.

The sequence is built from TRBV30 and TRBJ2-3, with 9 bases matching TRBD2. The sequenced sample consisted of peripheral blood. The sequence derives from a man aged 50 to 60 with acute or convalescent COVID-19. The DNA is TGTGCCTGGATTCGTTGCGGGAGGGCCTTCACAGATACGCAGTATTTT. The resulting protein is CAWIRCGRAFTDTQYF. The reference TRBV30 and TRBJ2-3 proteins fill in what lies around the CDR3, so the full variable domain reads SQTIHQWPATLVQPVGSPLSLECTVEGTSNPNLYWYRQAAGRGLQLLFYSVGIGQISSEVPQNLSASRPQDRQFILSSKKLLLSDSGFYLCAWIRCGRAFTDTQYFGPGTRLTVL.